The 18 T cell receptor beta chains listed next were all sequenced from one sample in a study of blood T cell repertoires in COVID-19. Sequencing used immunoSEQ multiplex PCR; TCRdb keeps in-frame clones, though not all of them. This table has 200,000 or so clones, about four fifths appearing once. The sequencing sample was made of PBMCs or T cells enriched from blood (not recorded which). The receptors were sampled from a woman aged 40 to 50 with acute COVID-19.

V and J are TRBV21-1 and TRBJ2-7; the D call TRBD1 from the table was never checked on the DNA. TRBV21-1 is described as a pseudogene. The CDR3 is 15 residues long. The CDR3 sequence: CASSNFPQGPYEQYF. The CDR3 bases are TGTGCCAGCAGCAATTTCCCACAGGGCCCCTACGAGCAGTACTTC.

The J gene is TRBJ2-1, the V gene TRBV3-1 (or the pseudogene TRBV3-2), with D tentatively TRBD1 (6 bases). Trimming removed 3 bases from V and 7 bases from J, with 10 bases in between. The CDR3 runs 13 residues. The germline V gene encodes CDR1 LGHDT and CDR2 YNNKEL (reference sequence). DNA for the CDR3: TGTGCCAGCAGCCACAACAGGGTAAATGAGCAGTTCTTC. Translated, it gives CASSHNRVNEQFF.

About this clone: The junction departs from germline at one end; a sequencing error may be responsible. The rearrangement uses TRBV18 and TRBJ2-7; TRBD1 aligns across 10 bases. The CDR3 is 15 residues long. Germline V lookup: CDR1 KGHSH, CDR2 LQKENI. The CDR3 sequence is CASSPQRGTGANGAF. CDR3 sequence (DNA): TGTGCCAGCTCACCACAGAGGGGGACAGGGGCGAATGGGGCCTTC.

The chain combines TRBV15 with TRBJ2-1, with 11 nucleotides matching TRBD2. J was trimmed by 6 bases and V by 4 bases; bases with no gene match: 5. Germline CDR1 is LNHNV and CDR2 is YYDKDF (reference sequence). This CDR3 comprises 15 residues. DNA for the CDR3: TGTGCCACCAGCACTACTAGCGGGAGACTCAATGAGCAGTTCTTC. Translated: CATSTTSGRLNEQFF.

V and J are TRBV2 and TRBJ1-2, with D unresolved. CDR1 SNHLY and CDR2 FYNNEI come from the germline V gene. V shed 2 bases and J shed 0 bases, with 16 bases lying between them. This CDR3 contains 17 residues. CDR3 loop: CASSEFPAGLPNYGYTF. The CDR3 coding sequence is TGTGCCAGCAGTGAATTTCCCGCGGGGTTACCTAACTATGGCTACACCTTC.

The rearrangement links TRBV19 to TRBJ2-1; a possible D gene is TRBD2 (8 bases). The CDR3 extends over 16 amino acids. Germline V lookup: CDR1 LNHDA, CDR2 SQIVND (reference sequence). Trimming took off 4 bases at V and 8 bases at J, with 21 bases between the two ends. Here the CDR3 reads CASSTLTSGGGDEQFF. Written as DNA, the CDR3 is TGTGCCAGTAGTACCCTAACTAGCGGAGGGGGCGATGAGCAGTTCTTC. The variable domain in full, completed from reference TRBV19 and TRBJ2-1, reads DGGITQSPKYLFRKEGQNVTLSCEQNLNHDAMYWYRQDPGQGLRLIYYSQIVNDFQKGDIAEGYSVSREKKESFPLTVTSAQKNPTAFYLCASSTLTSGGGDEQFFGPGTRLTVL.

The chain combines TRBV30 with TRBJ1-2; TRBD1 matches at 8 bases. Germline V lookup: CDR1 GTSNPN, CDR2 SVGIG (reference sequence). The CDR3 spans 12 residues. With V trimmed by 6 bases and J by 10 bases, 10 bases remained unmatched. The DNA for the CDR3 is TGTGCCTGCCTGACAGGGGCATCACTCTACACCTTC. It yields the protein CACLTGASLYTF.

V and J are TRBV27 and TRBJ2-1, with TRBD1 matching over 9 bases. The CDR3 totals 15 residues. Germline CDR1 is MNHEY and CDR2 is SMNVEV (reference sequence). V lost 8 bases and J lost 1; bases outside the gene matches: 6. CDR3 coding DNA: TGTGCCAGCCACCAGACAGGGGGGTCCTACAATGAGCAGTTCTTC. Encoded protein: CASHQTGGSYNEQFF.

This chain joins TRBV9 and TRBJ1-3, with TRBD1 as a possible D gene (6 bases). There are 18 residues in the CDR3. Germline CDR1 is SGDLS and CDR2 is YYNGEE. Deletions cut 0 bases from V and 0 bases from J, with 16 bases between. The CDR3 coding sequence is TGTGCCAGCAGCGTAGAAACCCCGACAGGACGCTCTGGAAACACCATATATTTT. As protein: CASSVETPTGRSGNTIYF.

The table lists this clone with a count of one. The CDR3 coding sequence is TGTGCCACCAGCAGATCAGGGGAAACTCAGCCCCAGCATTTT. It yields the protein CATSRSGETQPQHF. The chain couples TRBV15 to TRBJ1-5, with D possibly being TRBD1 (6 bases). This CDR3 is 14 amino acids long. Germline values: CDR1 LNHNV, CDR2 YYDKDF (reference sequence). Trimming took off 2 bases at V and 6 bases at J, with 11 bases between the two ends. Full variable domain (rest looked up from reference TRBV15 and TRBJ1-5): DAMVIQNPRYQVTQFGKPVTLSCSQTLNHNVMYWYQQKSSQAPKLLFHYYDKDFNNEADTPDNFQSRRPNTSFCFLDIRSPGLGDTAMYLCATSRSGETQPQHFGDGTRLSIL.

The rearrangement joins TRBV5-6 to TRBJ2-7, with D unclear. Germline lookup yields CDR1 SGHDT and CDR2 YYEEEE. The CDR3 sequence is 14 residues long. Between the trimmed V and J ends, which lost 6 bases and 5 bases, there was a span of 18 bases. For the CDR3, the DNA is TGTGCCAGCACCGTCTGGCAGGTCCCAAACGAGCAGTACTTC. Amino acids: CASTVWQVPNEQYF.

CDR3 region: CASSIAVYSYNEQFF. CDR3 nucleotide sequence: TGTGCCAGTAGTATAGCGGTCTACTCCTACAATGAGCAGTTCTTC. The chain links TRBV19 to TRBJ2-1; D is ambiguous. Deletions cut 1 base from V and 0 bases from J, with 7 bases between. The V gene's germline CDR1 is LNHDA and CDR2 SQIVND (reference sequence). This CDR3 has 15 amino acids.

V usage is TRBV30 and J usage is TRBJ1-1; 8 bases match TRBD1. Germline-derived CDR1 and CDR2 are GTSNPN and SVGIG (reference sequence). The CDR3 totals 12 residues. Losses at the gene ends were 6 bases for V and 1 base for J; bases not matched to a gene: 1. The chain's CDR3 is CACTGGNTEAFF. CDR3 coding DNA: TGTGCCTGTACAGGGGGGAACACTGAAGCTTTCTTT.

The CDR3 DNA reads TGTGCCAGCAGTCGAGGGGAGGCTGAAGCTTTCTTT. It specifies CASSRGEAEAFF. This rearrangement joins TRBV2 to TRBJ1-1; D is possibly TRBD1 (5 bases). The CDR3 totals 12 residues. V lost 5 bases, J lost 6 bases, and 10 bases lay in between. CDR1 and CDR2 (germline): SNHLY, FYNNEI. Looking up the rest from reference TRBV2 and TRBJ1-1 gives the full variable domain: EPEVTQTPSHQVTQMGQEVILRCVPISNHLYFYWYRQILGQKVEFLVSFYNNEISEKSEIFDDQFSVERPDGSNFTLKIRSTKLEDSAMYFCASSRGEAEAFFGQGTRLTVV.

The chain combines TRBV3-1 (or the pseudogene TRBV3-2) with TRBJ2-1, with 7 positions matching TRBD2. This CDR3 spans 16 amino acids. Germline V gene lookup returns CDR1 LGHDT and CDR2 YNNKEL (reference sequence). V shed 4 bases, J shed 4 bases, and the junction held 10 bases outside the gene matches. CDR3 nucleotides: TGTGCCAGCAGCCTAGGGGCGGGAGCGGGATACAATGAGCAGTTCTTC. This codes for CASSLGAGAGYNEQFF.

The rearrangement joins TRBV6-5 to TRBJ2-7, with D possibly being TRBD1 (6 bases). This CDR3 contains 12 residues. V was cut by 6 bases and J by 5 bases, with 11 bases left in between. From germline, CDR1 is MNHEY and CDR2 SVGAGI. The CDR3 region is CASRNRVHEQYF. CDR3 bases: TGTGCCAGCAGGAACAGGGTGCACGAGCAGTACTTC.

The chain employs TRBV5-1 and TRBJ2-1, with D unresolved. Trimming took 5 bases from V and 2 from J, leaving 8 bases between them. Germline V gene lookup returns CDR1 SGHRS and CDR2 YFSETQ. The CDR3 spans 13 residues. Written as DNA, the CDR3 is TGCGCCAGCAGACATCCAACCTACAATGAGCAGTTCTTC. Residues: CASRHPTYNEQFF.

The chain carries TRBV6-4 and TRBJ2-3; D is unclear. V was shortened by 3 bases and J by 5 bases, with 9 bases between the two germline ends. CDR1 is MRHNA, CDR2 SNTAGT, per germline. This CDR3 region has 13 residues. The CDR3 spells CASSDQAGDTQYF. The CDR3 nucleotides are TGTGCCAGCAGTGATCAAGCCGGAGATACGCAGTATTTT.